This T cell receptor (beta chain) was identified during a study of shared clonotypes between healthy human individuals. Study results and caveats: Although depth was large, rarefaction showed that sequencing of the sorted subsets was incomplete.

Clones were sequenced by immunoSEQ multiplex PCR, and TCRdb holds only the in-frame ones, with some missing. This sample has some 1.4 million clones, with around 97% found just once. The CDR3 contains 16 residues. V lost 2 bases to trimming and J lost 1 base; unmatched junction nucleotides: 2. Germline assignment: CDR1 KGHSH and CDR2 LQKENI. In the case of this clone: Its antigen is still unknown.

Sequenced sample: naive CD4+ T cells sorted from blood. This sample's subset: CD45RA+ positively selected. J is TRBJ2-2 and V is TRBV18; 9 bases line up with TRBD1. This receptor was obtained from a young man in good health. DNA for the CDR3: TGTGCCAGCTCACCAAAGGGACAGGGGAACACCGGGGAGCTGTTTTTT. Residues: CASSPKGQGNTGELFF.